What follows describes a single TCR beta chain. V was clipped by 4 bases and J by 7 bases, with 14 bases between them. This CDR3 comprises 14 residues. Germline-derived CDR1 and CDR2 are MNHEY and SVGAGI. Authors' analysis steps: From reference gene primer amplification, estimates of nucleated cell counts were derived. Sequencing used immunoSEQ multiplex PCR; TCRdb keeps in-frame clones, though not all of them. The V and J calls and clone size come from that table; D and trimming were worked out from the DNA. The sample holds around 100,000 clones, around nine tenths seen once. These data originate in a study of blood T cell repertoires in COVID-19.

The rearrangement links TRBV6-5 to TRBJ1-3, with unresolved D. This receptor was obtained from a human donor in a cohort sampled during active COVID-19. Sequencing input: peripheral blood. The CDR3 region has the DNA TGTGCCAGCAGTTCATCCCGCACACCGAACACCATATATTTT. This translates into CASSSSRTPNTIYF.